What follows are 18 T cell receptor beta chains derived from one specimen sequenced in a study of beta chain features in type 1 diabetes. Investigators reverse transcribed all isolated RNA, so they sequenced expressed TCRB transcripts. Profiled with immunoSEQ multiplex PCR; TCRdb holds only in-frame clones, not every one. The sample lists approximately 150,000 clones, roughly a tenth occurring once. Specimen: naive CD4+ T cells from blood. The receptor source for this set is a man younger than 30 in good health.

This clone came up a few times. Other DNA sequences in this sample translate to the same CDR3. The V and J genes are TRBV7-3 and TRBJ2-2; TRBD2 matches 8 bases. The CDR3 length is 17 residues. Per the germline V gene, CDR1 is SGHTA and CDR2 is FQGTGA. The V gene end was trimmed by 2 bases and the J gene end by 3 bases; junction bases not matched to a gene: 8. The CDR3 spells CASSLLGGGYYTGELFF. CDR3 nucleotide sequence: TGTGCCAGCAGCTTACTCGGGGGGGGATATTACACCGGGGAGCTGTTTTTT.

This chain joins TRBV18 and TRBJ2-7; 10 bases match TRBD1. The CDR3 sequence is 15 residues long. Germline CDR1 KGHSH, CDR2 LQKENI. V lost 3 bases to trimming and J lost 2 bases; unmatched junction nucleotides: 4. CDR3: CASSPGQGVTYEQYF. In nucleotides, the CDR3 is TGTGCCAGCTCACCCGGACAGGGGGTGACCTACGAGCAGTACTTC.

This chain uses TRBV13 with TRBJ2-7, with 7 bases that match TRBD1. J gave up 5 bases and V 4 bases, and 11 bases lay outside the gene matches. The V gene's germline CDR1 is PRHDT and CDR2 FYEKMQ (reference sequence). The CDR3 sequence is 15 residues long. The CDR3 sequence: CASSSTGKFADEQYF. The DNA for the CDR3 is TGTGCCAGCAGCTCGACAGGGAAGTTTGCCGACGAGCAGTACTTC.

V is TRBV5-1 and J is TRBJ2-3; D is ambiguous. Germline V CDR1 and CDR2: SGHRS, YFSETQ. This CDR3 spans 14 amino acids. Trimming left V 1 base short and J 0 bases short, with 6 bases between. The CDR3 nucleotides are TGCGCCAGCAGCTTGTCCTTTAGCACAGATACGCAGTATTTT. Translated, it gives CASSLSFSTDTQYF.

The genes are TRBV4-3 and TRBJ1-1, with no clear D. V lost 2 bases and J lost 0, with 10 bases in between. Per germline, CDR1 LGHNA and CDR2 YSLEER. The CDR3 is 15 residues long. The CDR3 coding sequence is TGCGCCAGCAGCCAACCGTCAAGCCTGAACACTGAAGCTTTCTTT. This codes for CASSQPSSLNTEAFF.

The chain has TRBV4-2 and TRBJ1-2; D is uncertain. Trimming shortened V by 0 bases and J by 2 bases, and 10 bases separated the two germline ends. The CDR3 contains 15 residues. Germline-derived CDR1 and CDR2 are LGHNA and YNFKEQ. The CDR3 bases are TGTGCCAGCAGCCAAGATTCGAGAGAGAACTATGGCTACACCTTC. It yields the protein CASSQDSRENYGYTF.

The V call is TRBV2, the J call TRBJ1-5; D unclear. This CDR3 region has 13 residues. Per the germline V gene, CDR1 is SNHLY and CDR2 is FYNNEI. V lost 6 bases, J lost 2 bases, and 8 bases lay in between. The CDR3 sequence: CASSARGNQPQHF. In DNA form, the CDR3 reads TGTGCCAGCAGCGCCCGGGGCAATCAGCCCCAGCATTTT. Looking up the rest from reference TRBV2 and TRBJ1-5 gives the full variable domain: EPEVTQTPSHQVTQMGQEVILRCVPISNHLYFYWYRQILGQKVEFLVSFYNNEISEKSEIFDDQFSVERPDGSNFTLKIRSTKLEDSAMYFCASSARGNQPQHFGDGTRLSIL.

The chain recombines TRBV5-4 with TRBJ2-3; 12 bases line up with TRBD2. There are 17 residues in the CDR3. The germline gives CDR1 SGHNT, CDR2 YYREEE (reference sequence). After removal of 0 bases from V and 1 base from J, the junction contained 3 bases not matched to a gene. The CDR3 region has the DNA TGTGCCAGCAGCTTGGGAAGGACTAGCGGGGGCACAGATACGCAGTATTTT. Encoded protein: CASSLGRTSGGTDTQYF.

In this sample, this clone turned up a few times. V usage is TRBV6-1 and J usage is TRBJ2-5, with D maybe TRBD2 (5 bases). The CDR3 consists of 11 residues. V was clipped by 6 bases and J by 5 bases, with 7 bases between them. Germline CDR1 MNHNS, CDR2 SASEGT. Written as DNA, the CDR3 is TGTGCCAGCAGGAGGGAGGAGACCCAGTACTTC. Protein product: CASRREETQYF.

The CDR3 nucleotides read TGCAGTGCTAGTTCAACCTACGAGCAGTACTTC. Protein: CSASSTYEQYF. The chain employs TRBV20-1 and TRBJ2-7; D is unclear. V was trimmed by 3 bases and J by 2 bases, leaving 5 bases between them. The CDR3 totals 11 residues. Germline CDR1 and CDR2: DFQATT and SNEGSKA (reference sequence).

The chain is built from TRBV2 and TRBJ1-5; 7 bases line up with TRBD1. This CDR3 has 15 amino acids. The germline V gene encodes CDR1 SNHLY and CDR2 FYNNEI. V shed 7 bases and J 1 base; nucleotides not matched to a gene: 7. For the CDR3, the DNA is TGTGCCAGCACCAGGGACAGTCAAAGCAATCAGCCCCAGCATTTT. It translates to CASTRDSQSNQPQHF.

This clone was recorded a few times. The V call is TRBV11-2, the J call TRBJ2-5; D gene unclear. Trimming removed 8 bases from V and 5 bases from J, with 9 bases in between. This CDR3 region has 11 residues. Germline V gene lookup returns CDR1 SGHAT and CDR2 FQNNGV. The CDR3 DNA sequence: TGTGCCAGCGCCCAAGCGGAGACCCAGTACTTC. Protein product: CASAQAETQYF.

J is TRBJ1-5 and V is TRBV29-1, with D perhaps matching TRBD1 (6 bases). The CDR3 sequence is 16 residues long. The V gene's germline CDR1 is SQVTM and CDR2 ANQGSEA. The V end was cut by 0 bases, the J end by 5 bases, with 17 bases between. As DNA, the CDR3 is TGCAGCGTTGAAGAGGCTATAGGGGGGGAAGATCAGCCCCAGCATTTT. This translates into CSVEEAIGGEDQPQHF.

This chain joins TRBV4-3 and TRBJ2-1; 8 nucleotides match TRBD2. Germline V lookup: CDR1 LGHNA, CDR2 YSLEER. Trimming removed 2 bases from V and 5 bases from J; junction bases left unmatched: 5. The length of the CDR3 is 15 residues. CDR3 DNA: TGCGCCAGCAGCCAACGGGGGGGAATCAACAATGAGCAGTTCTTC. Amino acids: CASSQRGGINNEQFF.

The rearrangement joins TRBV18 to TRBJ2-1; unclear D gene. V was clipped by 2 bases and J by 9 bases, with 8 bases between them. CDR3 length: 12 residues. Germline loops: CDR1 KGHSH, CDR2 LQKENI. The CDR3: CASSPSFGEQFF. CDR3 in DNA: TGTGCCAGCTCACCATCCTTCGGTGAGCAGTTCTTC.

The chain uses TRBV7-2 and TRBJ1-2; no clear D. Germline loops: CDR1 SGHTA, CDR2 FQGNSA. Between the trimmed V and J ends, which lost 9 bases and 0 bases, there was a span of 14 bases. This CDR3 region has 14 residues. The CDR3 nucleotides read TGTGCCAGTGTTAACCCGGGAACTAACTATGGCTACACCTTC. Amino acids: CASVNPGTNYGYTF.

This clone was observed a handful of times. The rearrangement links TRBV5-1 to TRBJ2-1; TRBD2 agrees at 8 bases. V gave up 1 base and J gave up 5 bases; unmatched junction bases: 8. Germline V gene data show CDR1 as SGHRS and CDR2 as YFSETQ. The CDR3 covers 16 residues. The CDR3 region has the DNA TGCGCCAGCAGCTTGCCTAGCGGGCCGAGGGACAATGAGCAGTTCTTC. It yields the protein CASSLPSGPRDNEQFF.

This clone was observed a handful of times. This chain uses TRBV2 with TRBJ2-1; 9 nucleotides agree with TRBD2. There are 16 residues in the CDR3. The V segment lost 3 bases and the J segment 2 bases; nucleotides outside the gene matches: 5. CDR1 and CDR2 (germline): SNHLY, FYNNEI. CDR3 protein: CASSDVAGGPYNEQFF. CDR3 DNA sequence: TGTGCCAGCAGTGACGTTGCGGGGGGGCCCTACAATGAGCAGTTCTTC.